This entry lists 9 T cell receptor beta chains sequenced from one sample in a study of T cells in Graves' hyperthyroidism and ophthalmopathy. Using RNA transcripts as the source, TCR beta CDR3 regions were amplified. During a first-round RT-PCR of the TCR CDR3, the HTBI primer set was used. TCRdb passed the multiplex PCR reads through MiXCR, listing each CDR3 protein once. The data show a few hundred thousand distinct CDR3 sequences, less than 20% seen once. Input material: blood. These receptors came from a woman aged 18-35 years with Graves' hyperthyroidism.

This clonotype was seen only a few times. The gene calls are TRBV4-2 and TRBJ2-7; 9 nucleotides match TRBD1. This CDR3 contains 16 residues. V was clipped by 0 bases and J by 4 bases; unmatched bases: 7. From germline, CDR1 is LGHNA and CDR2 YNFKEQ. Here the CDR3 reads CASSQEGTGGLYEQYF. As DNA, the CDR3 is TGTGCCAGCAGCCAAGAAGGTACAGGGGGCTTATACGAGCAGTACTTC.

This clonotype was counted many times. This chain links TRBV18 with TRBJ2-5; tentatively, D is TRBD1 (6 bases). V dropped 6 bases and J dropped 5 bases, with 10 bases sitting between them. The CDR3 totals 12 residues. Germline-derived CDR1 and CDR2 are KGHSH and LQKENI. CDR3 DNA: TGTGCCAGCTCCCAGGGGCCGGAGACCCAGTACTTC. Its protein product is CASSQGPETQYF.

V usage is TRBV27 and J usage is TRBJ1-5; D is uncertain. The germline CDR1 and CDR2 sequences are MNHEY and SMNVEV (reference sequence). The CDR3 covers 12 residues. V lost 8 bases and J lost 7, with 12 bases in between. The CDR3 sequence is CASAGRGQPQHF. Written as DNA, the CDR3 is TGTGCCAGCGCCGGACGCGGGCAGCCCCAGCATTTT.

This sequence joins TRBV20-1 and TRBJ2-5, with TRBD1 identical over 7 bases. The V segment lost 6 bases and the J segment 5 bases; nucleotides outside the gene matches: 6. The CDR3 runs 12 residues. Germline assignment: CDR1 DFQATT and CDR2 SNEGSKA (reference sequence). The CDR3 spells CSAKGAQETQYF. The CDR3 coding sequence is TGCAGTGCGAAGGGGGCGCAGGAGACCCAGTACTTC.

In its sample, this clonotype was seen many times. The chain has TRBV6-1 and TRBJ2-7; 7 bases align to TRBD1. The CDR3 contains 14 residues. Germline lookup yields CDR1 MNHNS and CDR2 SASEGT. V lost 3 bases, J lost 0 bases, and 2 bases stayed unmatched. The CDR3 nucleotides are TGTGCCAGCAGTGACGGGGACAGCTCCTACGAGCAGTACTTC. It translates to CASSDGDSSYEQYF.

This clonotype was seen many times. The V and J genes are TRBV3-1 and TRBJ1-2; D not certain. CDR1 LGHDT and CDR2 YNNKEL come from the germline V gene (reference sequence). The length of the CDR3 is 13 residues. The V end was cut by 4 bases, the J end by 8 bases, with 14 bases between. DNA of the CDR3: TGTGCCAGCAGCCCACCATATCATAAGGGCTACACCTTC. Protein product: CASSPPYHKGYTF.

This clonotype was observed at least ten times. The chain couples TRBV20-1 to TRBJ1-1, with TRBD1 as a possible D gene (6 bases). Germline values: CDR1 DFQATT, CDR2 SNEGSKA (reference sequence). The CDR3 consists of 12 residues. This chain's CDR3 is CRAGGAGHSAFF. The DNA of the CDR3 is TGCAGAGCGGGGGGAGCGGGACATTCAGCTTTCTTT.

This clonotype came up many times. The chain employs TRBV9 and TRBJ2-2, with TRBD1 matching 8 bases. The CDR3 covers 15 residues. V trimming: 3 bases; J trimming: 3 bases; junction bases outside the gene matches: 4. Germline values: CDR1 SGDLS, CDR2 YYNGEE. DNA for the CDR3: TGTGCCAGCAGCGCTCGACAGGGGTACACCGGGGAGCTGTTTTTT. This codes for CASSARQGYTGELFF.

This clonotype was detected many times. The rearrangement uses TRBV20-1 and TRBJ2-1, with 13 positions matching TRBD2. Trimming cost V 1 base and J 8 bases; bases outside gene matches: 5. CDR3 length: 15 amino acids. Germline CDR1 DFQATT, CDR2 SNEGSKA (reference sequence). In DNA, the CDR3 is TGCAGTGCTAGAGTTCGGACTAGCGGGAGCCATGAGCAGTTCTTC. This translates into CSARVRTSGSHEQFF.